This T cell receptor beta chain was identified during a study of blood T cell repertoires in COVID-19. Background on the study: Some COVID-19 samples were acute and others convalescent; all came from the United States, Italy and Spain. T cells, B-cell-depleted T cells, or PBMCs supplied cDNA or gDNA.

As processed by the authors: How many nucleated cells were present was estimated from reference gene primer amplification. Using immunoSEQ multiplex PCR, the repertoire was profiled, and TCRdb retains in-frame clones only, with some absent. D and trimming come from the DNA, and the V and J calls and clone size come from that table. The sample has under 120,000 clones, about 85% seen once. This clone was picked up a small number of times. V lost 4 bases to trimming and J lost 5 bases; unmatched junction nucleotides: 6. The germline gives CDR1 MDHEN, CDR2 SYDVKM. This CDR3 is built from 16 residues. This chain links TRBV28 with TRBJ2-1; TRBD2 aligns across 12 bases. This sequence was found in a human donor in a cohort sampled during active COVID-19. Material for sequencing was peripheral blood. CDR3 DNA: TGTGCCAGCAGTTCCCCCGGACTAGCGGGGAACAATGAGCAGTTCTTC. It is translated as CASSSPGLAGNNEQFF.